A selection of T cell receptor beta chains follows, all from one sample in a study of control samples from healthy donors and cancer patients. TCRdb's table, derived via immunoSEQ multiplex PCR, lists solely in-frame clones and lacks some. The sample gives around 200,000 clones, roughly 94% of which show up once; approximately 1.5% is in the top ten. The specimen sequenced was blood. The source of these receptors is a man aged 50 to 60 in good health. Each CDR3 is given with its conserved first and last residue. Each record gives: V gene, J gene, CDR3 length, CDR3 protein.

TRBV4-3	TRBJ2-4	16	CASSHAVGKAKNIQYF
TRBV24-1	TRBJ2-2	16	CATSGTGDLGFGELFF
TRBV7-2	TRBJ2-6	13	CASSLPTVNVLTF
TRBV11-2	TRBJ2-5	12	CASSSSEETQYF
TRBV12-3/TRBV12-4	TRBJ1-5	12	CASSGWSQPQHF
TRBV4-1	TRBJ1-2	15	CASSQETEPNYGYTF
TRBV5-6	TRBJ1-3	15	CASSTGQGAGNTIYF
TRBV29-1	TRBJ2-7	13	CSVEVGGGYEQYF
TRBV4-3	TRBJ2-2	15	CASSQDGALGEELFF
TRBV4-2	TRBJ1-1	17	CASSQPIGTGVNTEAFF
TRBV29-1	TRBJ2-3	12	CSVKFSADTQYF
TRBV4-1	TRBJ1-1	15	CASSQVPTRGTEAFF
TRBV18	TRBJ2-5	14	CASSLRQSQETQYF
TRBV6-5	TRBJ1-3	16	CASSYSTGASGNTIYF
TRBV3-1/TRBV3-2	TRBJ1-2	21	CASSQGGLWTSKVDRRYGYTF
TRBV28	TRBJ1-1	18	CASSLGARQGRVNTEAFF
TRBV10-3	TRBJ2-4	16	CAISESQSTFEGIQYF
TRBV28	TRBJ2-6	13	CASGDLGANVLTF
TRBV6-5	TRBJ1-5	14	CASSLEGGLEPQHF
TRBV20-1	TRBJ1-1	15	CSASTGRSKDTEAFF
TRBV5-5	TRBJ2-2	17	CASRTGLAGGNTGELFF
TRBV6-1	TRBJ1-1	15	CASSEVGTGNTEAFF
TRBV27	TRBJ1-1	14	CASSLQVEKTEAFF
TRBV30	TRBJ1-5	13	CAWSDDSNQPQHF
TRBV28	TRBJ2-5	12	CASGGYRETQYF
TRBV7-8	TRBJ2-3	15	CASSLVDRGTDTQYF
TRBV21-1	TRBJ2-3	19	CASSNYTSGGAEGSDTQYF
TRBV18	TRBJ1-2	12	CASSPTVEGYTF
TRBV9	TRBJ1-1	14	CASSVGERNTEAFF
TRBV6-4	TRBJ1-1	14	CASSSASENTEAFF
TRBV5-6	TRBJ2-3	16	CASSSSTVASTDTQYF
TRBV4-1	TRBJ1-2	13	CASSQGQRYGYTF
TRBV28	TRBJ1-4	18	CASSLSLIQRLTNEKLFF
TRBV5-6	TRBJ1-5	15	CASSSQGRWNQPQHF
TRBV11-3	TRBJ2-3	11	CASSNGPTQYF
TRBV10-2	TRBJ2-1	15	CASNSLDTAIYEQFF
TRBV4-3	TRBJ2-5	15	CASSQDTGGLETQYF
TRBV7-3	TRBJ2-1	14	CASSLSGGHVEQFF
TRBV19	TRBJ2-7	14	CASSSPHLSYEQYF
TRBV6-2/TRBV6-3	TRBJ1-6	16	CASSPLDGPYNSPLHF
TRBV4-1	TRBJ1-2	14	CASSQFDREYGYTF